A selection of T cell receptor beta chains follows, all from one sample in a study of T cell responses to AZD1222 COVID-19 vaccine. Only in-frame clones appear in the TCRdb table, and some are missing; sequencing was by immunoSEQ multiplex PCR. The sample contains approximately 130,000 clones, 85% to 95% of which appear only once. Specimen: peripheral blood, collected on day 0 of AZD1222 vaccination. Receptors originate from an adult in good health. The CDR3 runs from the conserved cysteine through the conserved F or W. A D gene is named only where the DNA matches it firmly. A row's size may be missing; if present it is once, few, many or a size class.

J,size,V,D,DNA,CDR3
TRBJ1-1,.,TRBV11-3,.,TGTGCCAGCAGCTTCTCAGTTAACACTGAAGCTTTCTTT,CASSFSVNTEAFF
TRBJ1-2,.,TRBV3-1/TRBV3-2,.,TGTGCCAGCAGCCAACAGGGCTATGGCTACACCTTC,CASSQQGYGYTF
TRBJ1-5,once,TRBV27,TRBD1,TGTGCCAGCAGCTATTCGACAGGGGGTGAACAGCCCCAGCATTTT,CASSYSTGGEQPQHF
TRBJ2-5,.,TRBV6-5,TRBD1,TGTGCCAGCAGTTTACAGGGGGCCCTGAAAGGGGAGACCCAGTACTTC,CASSLQGALKGETQYF
TRBJ1-2,.,TRBV6-6,.,TGTGCCAGCAGCTACCTAAAGGACTATGGCTACACCTTC,CASSYLKDYGYTF
TRBJ2-3,.,TRBV28,TRBD1,TGTGCCAGCAGTATTTCCGGGACAGGGGCAGATACGCAGTATTTT,CASSISGTGADTQYF
TRBJ2-7,.,TRBV12-3/TRBV12-4,.,TGTGCCAGCAGTTTATCCCGGTACGAGCAGTACTTC,CASSLSRYEQYF
TRBJ2-3,.,TRBV9,.,TGTGCCAGCAGCGGAGGCCCCGGACCAAGCACAGATACGCAGTATTTT,CASSGGPGPSTDTQYF
TRBJ1-2,.,TRBV11-2,.,TGTGCCAGCAGCTCCGGGGGGATGGTGGGTGGCTACACCTTC,CASSSGGMVGGYTF
TRBJ1-1,once,TRBV12-3/TRBV12-4,.,TGTGCCAGCAGTGTGATTACGGACACTGAAGCTTTCTTT,CASSVITDTEAFF
TRBJ2-3,.,TRBV15,TRBD2,TGTGCCACCAGCAGTAGCGGGGGATCGCATGATACGCAGTATTTT,CATSSSGGSHDTQYF
TRBJ1-1,.,TRBV2,.,TGTGCCAGCAGTGGACAGAGCTACACTGAAGCTTTCTTT,CASSGQSYTEAFF
TRBJ2-4,.,TRBV10-3,TRBD2,TGTGCCATCAGCAAGACTAGCGGGGGGGCCTTTATCAAAAACATTCAGTACTTC,CAISKTSGGAFIKNIQYF
TRBJ2-7,.,TRBV4-1,.,TGCGCCAGCAGCCAAGAAAGGACAGAACTCTACGAGCAGTACTTC,CASSQERTELYEQYF
TRBJ1-3,.,TRBV7-9,.,TGTGCCAGCAGCTTGGATCGGACACTCTCTGGAAACACCATATATTTT,CASSLDRTLSGNTIYF
TRBJ1-5,.,TRBV30,.,TGTGCCTGGAGTGGCCCGGCGAGGGTCCCAAATCAGCCCCAGCATTTT,CAWSGPARVPNQPQHF
TRBJ2-3,.,TRBV24-1,TRBD2,TGTGCCACCAGTCCTAGCGGGCGCACAGATACGCAGTATTTT,CATSPSGRTDTQYF
TRBJ1-1,once,TRBV20-1,.,TGCAGTGCTAGTTCGGAAATCGAAGCTTTCTTT,CSASSEIEAFF
TRBJ2-1,.,TRBV14,.,TGTGCCAGCAGCCAAGTCGCTAGCTCCTACAATGAGCAGTTCTTC,CASSQVASSYNEQFF
TRBJ1-1,.,TRBV3-1/TRBV3-2,TRBD1,TGTGCCAGCAGCCTGACAGGGGGCTTTGATACTGAAGCTTTCTTT,CASSLTGGFDTEAFF
TRBJ2-2,.,TRBV5-5,TRBD1,TGTGCCAGCAGCCTCTGGACAGGGAACACCGGGGAGCTGTTTTTT,CASSLWTGNTGELFF
TRBJ1-1,.,TRBV5-1,.,TGCGCCAGCAGCCCCCGAGGGGACAACATTGCTTTCTTT,CASSPRGDNIAFF
TRBJ1-1,.,TRBV7-9,TRBD1,TGTGCCAGCAGCTTTAGGGGGACGACAGGGGGAATGAACACTGAAGCTTTCTTT,CASSFRGTTGGMNTEAFF
TRBJ2-3,.,TRBV6-2/TRBV6-3,.,TGTGCCAGCAGTTATTCCGGGGGCGACGGCACAGATACGCAGTATTTT,CASSYSGGDGTDTQYF
TRBJ1-2,.,TRBV9,TRBD1,TGTGCCAGCAGCGCTTTGTCGACAGGGGTCTATGGCTACACCTTC,CASSALSTGVYGYTF
TRBJ1-2,.,TRBV9,.,TGTGCCAGCAGCGTAGGCCCCATGGGAGATGGCTACACCTTC,CASSVGPMGDGYTF
TRBJ2-7,once,TRBV11-2,TRBD2,TGTGCCAGCAGCTTCGGGACTAAGGGGCCCGCGTACTTC,CASSFGTKGPAYF
TRBJ1-5,.,TRBV24-1,.,TGTGCCTACCCCCCCCAGACCCCCCATAGCAATCAGCCCCAGCATTTT,CAYPPQTPHSNQPQHF
TRBJ2-5,.,TRBV7-6,.,TGTGCCAGCAGCTTAGAGGCCTACCAAGAGACCCAGTACTTC,CASSLEAYQETQYF
TRBJ1-6,.,TRBV6-7,TRBD1,TGTGCCAGCAGTTACTCGTCTTTAGGGACAGGGGGCTCACCCCTCCACTTT,CASSYSSLGTGGSPLHF
TRBJ2-7,once,TRBV5-6,.,TGTGCCAGCAGCTCGTTTTACAGGTCTACCTCCTACGAGCAGTACTTC,CASSSFYRSTSYEQYF
TRBJ1-1,.,TRBV19,TRBD1,TGTGCCAGTAGTATCGGCAGGGGGCGTATGGACACTGAAGCTTTCTTT,CASSIGRGRMDTEAFF